One and the same sample provided the 17 T cell receptor beta chains below, sequenced in a study of T cells in severe cutaneous drug reactions. Carbamazepine had induced Stevens-Johnson syndrome or toxic epidermal necrolysis in the sequenced donors. The iRepertoire multiplex PCR system with TCR subtype-specific primers built both bulk and single-cell libraries. TCRdb re-analyzed the multiplex PCR reads; it lists each CDR3 protein once, without DNA. This sample contains around 8,000 distinct CDR3 sequences. Sequencing was done on a sample of cells from a skin blister. Source of these receptors: a human donor with a severe cutaneous adverse drug reaction.

CDR3 amino acids: CSVLELDSVTYEQYF. This chain joins TRBV29-1 and TRBJ2-7; TCRdb designates TRBD1, a call that cannot be tested without DNA. This CDR3 region has 15 residues. From germline, CDR1 is SQVTM and CDR2 ANQGSEA.

This sequence joins TRBV29-1 and TRBJ1-4. Germline assignment: CDR1 SQVTM and CDR2 ANQGSEA. The CDR3 loop spans 14 amino acids. The CDR3 sequence is CSVSPVGSNEKLFF.

V gene TRBV12-3 or TRBV12-4 combines with J gene TRBJ2-1; TCRdb names TRBD2, which stays unverified in the absence of DNA. The CDR3 covers 16 residues. CDR3 protein: CASREGWTSFYNEQFF.

Considering frequency, this clonotype is large. V usage is TRBV30 and J usage is TRBJ1-2. The germline CDR1 and CDR2 sequences are GTSNPN and SVGIG (reference sequence). CDR3 length: 13 amino acids. CDR3: CAWSVLGNYGYTF.

This clonotype is identified as medium-sized from frequency. The chain employs TRBV12-3 or TRBV12-4 and TRBJ1-2; TCRdb names TRBD1, which stays unverified in the absence of DNA. The CDR3 totals 13 residues. The CDR3 sequence: CASSPSPGYGYTF.

The chain joins TRBV6-2 or TRBV6-3 to TRBJ2-3; checking the TCRdb D call of TRBD2 is not possible without DNA. CDR1 and CDR2 (germline): MNHEY, SVGEGT. The CDR3 consists of 15 residues. CDR3 region: CASSYSAGLTDTQYF.

This clonotype registers medium-sized by frequency. The V call is TRBV4-3, the J call TRBJ2-1; the TCRdb D gene call, TRBD1, has no DNA to confirm it. CDR1 is LGHNA, CDR2 YSLEER, per germline. The CDR3 sequence is 14 residues long. CDR3 sequence: CASSQDGKYNEQFF.

J is TRBJ2-3 and V is TRBV12-3 or TRBV12-4; TCRdb reports TRBD1, a call that lacks DNA to check it against. This CDR3 contains 15 residues. The CDR3 sequence: CASPPSGTSTDTQYF.

The V and J genes are TRBV11-3 and TRBJ2-6; TCRdb calls TRBD2, which cannot be checked without DNA. This CDR3 comprises 15 residues. From germline, CDR1 is SGHNT and CDR2 YENEEA. CDR3: CASSLGGPGANVLTF.

Measured by frequency, this clonotype is medium-sized. The chain carries TRBV28 and TRBJ2-1; TCRdb proposes TRBD2, but this gene call is untestable without DNA. Germline-derived CDR1 and CDR2 are MDHEN and SYDVKM. There are 14 residues in the CDR3. The CDR3 reads CASSQTSGDNEQFF.

The J gene is TRBJ2-3, the V gene TRBV29-1. The germline CDR1 and CDR2 sequences are SQVTM and ANQGSEA. CDR3 length: 14 amino acids. The CDR3 region is CSVEMWVGTDTQYF.

The rearrangement links TRBV7-9 to TRBJ2-7. The CDR3 is made up of 13 amino acids. Germline V gene data show CDR1 as SEHNR and CDR2 as FQNEAQ (reference sequence). CDR3 protein: CASRPTGTYEQYF.

The CDR3: CAIHSGDSSYEQYF. This chain links TRBV10-3 with TRBJ2-7; there is no DNA to check the TCRdb D call of TRBD2. The CDR3 is 14 residues long. Looked up from germline, CDR1 is ENHRY and CDR2 is SYGVKD.

The chain has TRBV6-6 and TRBJ2-5; absent DNA, TCRdb's TRBD2 call cannot be checked. Germline loops: CDR1 MNHNY, CDR2 SVGAGI (reference sequence). This CDR3 is 13 amino acids long. The CDR3 region is CASSPRDLKTQYF.

J is TRBJ2-1 and V is TRBV13; TCRdb selects TRBD2, and the lack of DNA leaves this call unchecked. The CDR3 is 14 amino acids. From germline, CDR1 is PRHDT and CDR2 FYEKMQ (reference sequence). This CDR3 reads CASSFSGSNNEQFF.

According to its frequency, this clonotype is medium-sized. The V call is TRBV28, the J call TRBJ2-1. The CDR3 is 14 residues long. Germline lookup yields CDR1 MDHEN and CDR2 SYDVKM. The CDR3 sequence is CASSLYEAYNEQFF.

The J gene is TRBJ2-6, the V gene TRBV15. CDR1 and CDR2 (germline): LNHNV, YYDKDF (reference sequence). This CDR3 is 18 amino acids long. This CDR3 reads CATSRVRTGSSGANVLTF.